This TCR beta chain was captured in a study of T cells after yellow fever vaccination. Findings and caveats of the study: Although the secondary response was weaker, it peaked faster, at day 5 versus 15. Post-booster repertoires again held most primary-vaccination clones (about 96% CD4, approximately 90% CD8). A minor fraction of clonotypes spanned both CD4 and CD8 compartments.

The study made its TCR cDNA through 5'RACE template switching. That step introduced a universal primer site along with UMIs. One entry per CDR3 protein, called by TCRdb with MiXCR from the 5' RACE reads. Of more than 250,000 distinct CDR3 sequences listed, 6.5% to 8.5% are singletons. This clonotype was seen many times. Its specificity is unknown. V lost 5 bases to trimming and J lost 3 bases, with 11 bases between them. CDR3 length: 13 residues. Germline V CDR1 and CDR2: SGHTA, FQGNSA. Sequences were derived from PBMCs, sampled around 45 days after the first yellow fever vaccination. The rearrangement links TRBV7-2 to TRBJ2-7, with D unclear. The sequence came from a man aged 18 to 35 who received the YFV17D yellow fever vaccine. This CDR3 is CASSPDTRYEQYF. CDR3 bases: TGTGCCAGCAGCCCCGACACGCGCTACGAGCAGTACTTC.